Given below is one T cell receptor beta chain in context. No antigen is known for it. V shed 6 bases and J shed 7 bases, with 9 bases lying between them. The CDR3 extends over 12 amino acids. Per the germline V gene, CDR1 is SNHLY and CDR2 is FYNNEI. This entry comes from a study of T cell responses to AZD1222 COVID-19 vaccine. The wider study: Pooled together were second doses at about 4 or about 12 weeks.

Whole-study results and caveats: Repertoire samples came only from after the peak T cell response. Baseline seropositivity occurred in only six AZD1222 recipients. Reportedly, close to half of spike-specific TCRs are directed against unmutated variant regions.

The table came from immunoSEQ multiplex PCR; TCRdb's copy has only in-frame clones and leaves some out. The repertoire includes over 150,000 clones, about 90% of them detected once, and 5% to 7% sits in the top ten. The gene calls are TRBV2 and TRBJ1-4; TRBD1 might be the D (6 bases). The source is an adult in good health. The material sequenced was peripheral blood, taken on day 0 of AZD1222 vaccination. DNA of the CDR3: TGTGCCAGCAGAGGGGGAGGTGAAAAACTGTTTTTT. Translating gives CASRGGGEKLFF.